These 32 T cell receptor beta chains were all obtained from the same sample, sequenced in a study of blood T cell repertoires in COVID-19. Here immunoSEQ multiplex PCR was the method, and the copy in TCRdb shows in-frame clones only, minus some. The profile shows tens of thousands of clones, 89% of them singletons. The sample was peripheral blood. The receptors shown here come from a man aged 50-59 years with acute or convalescent COVID-19.

The chain is built from TRBV12-3 or TRBV12-4 and TRBJ2-5; tentative D call: TRBD2 (5 bases). V lost 0 bases to trimming and J lost 5 bases, with 7 bases between them. The length of the CDR3 is 13 residues. CDR3 DNA: TGTGCCAGCAGTTTAGCACCGGGGGAGACCCAGTACTTC. Amino acids: CASSLAPGETQYF.

This clone was counted a single time. The rearrangement joins TRBV7-9 to TRBJ2-7, with a tentative D call TRBD2 (5 bases). V lost 3 bases and J 6 bases, leaving 12 bases between the germline ends. CDR3 length: 13 residues. Germline assignment: CDR1 SEHNR and CDR2 FQNEAQ (reference sequence). The CDR3 DNA follows: TGTGCCAGCAGCTTGGAGGTTAAGGGCGAGCAGTACTTC. Translating it yields CASSLEVKGEQYF.

CDR3 bases: TGTGCCAGTAGTCCCCGGGACAGGGGAACGGTTGAGCAGTTCTTC. Its translation: CASSPRDRGTVEQFF. The rearrangement joins TRBV19 to TRBJ2-1; 10 bases match TRBD1. CDR1 LNHDA and CDR2 SQIVND come from the germline V gene (reference sequence). The CDR3 is made up of 15 amino acids. V dropped 5 bases and J dropped 9; count of bases not matched to a gene: 10.

The genes are TRBV3-1 (or the pseudogene TRBV3-2) and TRBJ1-1; D perhaps matches TRBD1 (5 bases). Germline CDR1 and CDR2: LGHDT and YNNKEL (reference sequence). Trimming cost V 8 bases and J 9 bases, with 19 bases left between them. The CDR3 runs to 13 residues. CDR3 amino acids: CASQDIAGRKAFF. CDR3 sequence (DNA): TGTGCCAGCCAGGACATAGCAGGGCGCAAAGCTTTCTTT.

The genes are TRBV5-5 and TRBJ1-1; no firm D call. Trimming stripped 2 bases from V and 5 bases from J, with 10 bases between. The CDR3 spans 13 residues. Germline V lookup: CDR1 SGHKS, CDR2 YYEKEE (reference sequence). CDR3 protein: CASSFSGETEAFF. In DNA form, the CDR3 reads TGTGCCAGCAGCTTTTCGGGTGAAACTGAAGCTTTCTTT.

The genes are TRBV19 and TRBJ1-5, with D possibly being TRBD1 (5 bases). The ends were cut back, 1 base at V and 1 base at J, with 8 bases in the middle. Germline CDR1 is LNHDA and CDR2 is SQIVND (reference sequence). The CDR3 runs 15 residues. The CDR3 DNA follows: TGTGCCAGTAGTATAGGTGACAGCAGCAATCAGCCCCAGCATTTT. It encodes CASSIGDSSNQPQHF.

This clone has a single count. The chain combines TRBV6-5 with TRBJ1-2; 10 bases fit TRBD1. The CDR3 spans 13 residues. The germline gives CDR1 MNHEY, CDR2 SVGAGI. After removal of 10 bases from V and 5 bases from J, the junction contained 7 bases not matched to a gene. In nucleotides, the CDR3 is TGTGCCATTCAACGGACAGGGGGTTATGGCTACACCTTC. Translating it yields CAIQRTGGYGYTF.

The chain combines TRBV6-1 with TRBJ1-6, with D perhaps matching TRBD1 (5 bases). This CDR3 region has 16 residues. The germline gives CDR1 MNHNS, CDR2 SASEGT. V gave up 1 base and J gave up 5 bases, with 12 bases separating them. The CDR3 loop reads CASSEVLTGNNSPLHF. DNA of the CDR3: TGTGCCAGCAGTGAAGTCCTTACAGGAAATAATTCACCCCTCCACTTT.

J is TRBJ1-2 and V is TRBV4-2; D is possibly TRBD1 (5 bases). Germline CDR1 reads LGHNA; CDR2 reads YNFKEQ. The CDR3 covers 15 residues. The V gene lost 0 bases and the J gene lost 3 bases, with 11 bases spanning the gap. The CDR3: CASSQDRGLDYGYTF. CDR3 nucleotides: TGTGCCAGCAGCCAAGATCGGGGACTCGACTATGGCTACACCTTC.

The rearrangement links TRBV6-4 to TRBJ1-6, with D maybe TRBD1 (6 bases). CDR1 MRHNA and CDR2 SNTAGT come from the germline V gene. This CDR3 has 18 residues. Between the trimmed V and J ends, which lost 2 bases and 4 bases, there was a span of 18 bases. CDR3 in amino acids: CASSDAGTQRIYNSPLHF. DNA for the CDR3: TGTGCCAGCAGTGACGCCGGGACACAGAGGATATATAATTCACCCCTCCACTTT.

The chain joins TRBV12-3 or TRBV12-4 to TRBJ2-3; the D gene is possibly TRBD1 (5 bases). The CDR3 spans 13 residues. V lost 5 bases and J lost 5, with 11 bases in between. CDR3 sequence (DNA): TGTGCCAGCAGTCCTACAGGTATAGATACGCAGTATTTT. Protein: CASSPTGIDTQYF.

The chain combines TRBV5-4 with TRBJ2-5; 10 positions agree with TRBD1. Germline-derived CDR1 and CDR2 are SGHNT and YYREEE (reference sequence). The CDR3 totals 15 residues. With 4 bases clipped from V and 4 bases from J, the junction kept 7 bases outside the gene matches. CDR3 sequence (DNA): TGTGCCAGCAGCCAGTCGGGACAGGGGTTAGAGACCCAGTACTTC. This gives the protein CASSQSGQGLETQYF. Full variable domain (remainder filled in from reference TRBV5-4 and TRBJ2-5): ETGVTQSPTHLIKTRGQQVTLRCSSQSGHNTVSWYQQALGQGPQFIFQYYREEENGRGNFPPRFSGLQFPNYSSELNVNALELDDSALYLCASSQSGQGLETQYFGPGTRLLVL.

The table lists this clone with a count of one. The V gene is TRBV28, the J gene TRBJ2-6; D is unresolved. Germline V gene data show CDR1 as MDHEN and CDR2 as SYDVKM. Trimming left V 6 bases short and J 0 bases short, with 6 bases between. The CDR3 is 14 residues long. This chain's CDR3 is CASRQSSGANVLTF. CDR3 in DNA: TGTGCCAGCAGACAGTCCTCTGGGGCCAACGTCCTGACTTTC.

The chain links TRBV11-3 to TRBJ1-3; unclear D gene. Trimming stripped 1 base from V and 2 bases from J, with 3 bases between. The germline CDR1 and CDR2 sequences are SGHNT and YENEEA. The CDR3 has 13 amino acids. CDR3 sequence reads: CASSLAPGNTIYF. The CDR3 DNA sequence: TGTGCCAGCAGCTTAGCTCCTGGAAACACCATATATTTT. The whole variable domain, filled in from reference TRBV11-3 and TRBJ1-3, reads EAGVVQSPRYKIIEKKQPVAFWCNPISGHNTLYWYLQNLGQGPELLIRYENEEAVDDSQLPKDRFSAERLKGVDSTLKIQPAELGDSAVYLCASSLAPGNTIYFGEGSWLTVV.

The chain links TRBV5-1 to TRBJ2-5; D uncertain. Germline CDR1 reads SGHRS; CDR2 reads YFSETQ. Trimming removed 4 bases from V and 1 base from J, with 14 bases in between. This CDR3 has 15 residues. The CDR3 sequence: CASSQAGELQETQYF. For the CDR3, the DNA is TGCGCCAGCAGCCAGGCAGGTGAACTCCAAGAGACCCAGTACTTC.

The count of this clone is one. The chain employs TRBV6-5 and TRBJ1-1; D gene ambiguous. CDR1 MNHEY and CDR2 SVGAGI come from the germline V gene. The germline V and J ends were trimmed by 7 bases and 1 base, with 10 bases remaining between them. CDR3 size: 13 residues. The CDR3 region has the DNA TGTGCCAGCAAGAGGGCCCCGAACACTGAAGCTTTCTTT. Amino acids: CASKRAPNTEAFF.

This clone was recorded at least ten times. The V gene is TRBV9, the J gene TRBJ2-2, with a possible D match to TRBD2 (6 bases). CDR3 size: 14 residues. V lost 0 bases and J 4 bases, leaving 7 bases between the germline ends. In germline, CDR1 is SGDLS, CDR2 YYNGEE. CDR3 nucleotide sequence: TGTGCCAGCAGCGTAGGGGACTCCACCGGGGAGCTGTTTTTT. This translates into CASSVGDSTGELFF.

The chain is built from TRBV9 and TRBJ1-1; possible D gene TRBD1, 5 bases. Germline CDR1 SGDLS, CDR2 YYNGEE. The CDR3 loop spans 13 amino acids. V shed 1 base and J shed 5 bases, with 9 bases lying between them. The CDR3 sequence: CASSVNRGTEAFF. The DNA for the CDR3 is TGTGCCAGCAGCGTAAATAGGGGAACTGAAGCTTTCTTT.

The table lists this clone with a count of one. This chain joins TRBV4-3 and TRBJ1-2; perhaps TRBD1 as D (6 bases). The CDR3 is 16 residues long. The germline CDR1 and CDR2 sequences are LGHNA and YSLEER. V lost 0 bases, J lost 8 bases, and 19 bases lay in between. The CDR3 nucleotides are TGCGCCAGCAGCCAAGATCGAGCGGGGGCGTATAGCGGCTACACCTTC. The encoded protein is CASSQDRAGAYSGYTF.

The J gene is TRBJ1-3, the V gene TRBV12-5, with a possible D match to TRBD1 (6 bases). Germline lookup yields CDR1 LGHNT and CDR2 FRNRAP. With 8 bases removed from V and 4 bases from J, the gap between germline ends came to 12 bases. The CDR3 is 13 amino acids. CDR3 sequence reads: CASSGALGNTIYF. The CDR3 coding sequence is TGTGCTAGTTCAGGGGCACTGGGAAACACCATATATTTT. Drawing the rest from reference TRBV12-5 and TRBJ1-3, the complete variable domain is DARVTQTPRHKVTEMGQEVTMRCQPILGHNTVFWYRQTMMQGLELLAYFRNRAPLDDSGMPKDRFSAEMPDATLATLKIQPSEPRDSAVYFCASSGALGNTIYFGEGSWLTVV.

This clone was seen once. The chain has TRBV5-6 and TRBJ1-3; D is perhaps TRBD1 (5 bases). Trimming took off 0 bases at V and 5 bases at J, with 9 bases between the two ends. Per the germline V gene, CDR1 is SGHDT and CDR2 is YYEEEE. The CDR3 is 14 residues long. For the CDR3, the DNA is TGTGCCAGCAGCTTGGAGGGGTTTCGAAACACCATATATTTT. Protein: CASSLEGFRNTIYF.

This rearrangement joins TRBV9 to TRBJ2-1; D not certain. The CDR3 totals 14 residues. V was cut by 0 bases and J by 4 bases, with 8 bases left in between. Germline V gene lookup returns CDR1 SGDLS and CDR2 YYNGEE. This CDR3 reads CASSVAPSYNEQFF. CDR3 sequence (DNA): TGTGCCAGCAGCGTAGCCCCTAGTTACAATGAGCAGTTCTTC.

This chain uses TRBV7-9 with TRBJ1-1; 7 nucleotides match TRBD1. Germline values: CDR1 SEHNR, CDR2 FQNEAQ (reference sequence). This CDR3 has 14 residues. V shed 4 bases, J shed 6 bases, and the junction held 8 bases outside the gene matches. CDR3 DNA sequence: TGTGCCAGCAGCTCCCGACAGGGACGAGCTGAAGCTTTCTTT. Its protein product is CASSSRQGRAEAFF.

The chain joins TRBV2 to TRBJ2-7; D may be TRBD1 (5 bases). CDR3 length: 12 amino acids. The germline V gene encodes CDR1 SNHLY and CDR2 FYNNEI. V lost 7 bases, J lost 3 bases, and 10 bases lay in between. For the CDR3, the DNA is TGTGCCAGCACTACAGGCAACTACGAGCAGTACTTC. It translates to CASTTGNYEQYF.

This clone was seen once. The chain links TRBV10-2 to TRBJ2-1; D may be TRBD1 (5 bases). Germline V lookup: CDR1 WSHSY, CDR2 SAAADI. Between the trimmed V and J ends, which lost 4 bases and 6 bases, there was a span of 7 bases. The CDR3 runs 12 residues. CDR3 sequence: CASSGGANEQFF. For the CDR3, the DNA is TGCGCCAGCAGTGGGGGCGCCAATGAGCAGTTCTTC.

This clone is a singleton in its sample. Here the CDR3 reads CASRDSTTGELFF. The CDR3 nucleotides are TGCGCCAGCCGTGACTCGACCACCGGGGAGCTGTTTTTT. The chain combines TRBV5-1 with TRBJ2-2; D unclear. V was clipped by 7 bases and J by 4 bases, with 11 bases between them. Germline CDR1 is SGHRS and CDR2 is YFSETQ. The CDR3 length is 13 residues. The entire variable domain, with the rest obtained from reference TRBV5-1 and TRBJ2-2, is as follows: KAGVTQTPRYLIKTRGQQVTLSCSPISGHRSVSWYQQTPGQGLQFLFEYFSETQRNKGNFPGRFSGRQFSNSRSEMNVSTLELGDSALYLCASRDSTTGELFFGEGSRLTVL.

The rearrangement joins TRBV2 to TRBJ2-3; TRBD2 matches at 8 bases. With V trimmed by 11 bases and J by 1 base, 5 bases remained unmatched. The germline gives CDR1 SNHLY, CDR2 FYNNEI. This CDR3 region has 13 residues. CDR3 coding DNA: TGTGCCGGGCGGGGGGACGGCACAGATACGCAGTATTTT. It codes for CAGRGDGTDTQYF.

The rearrangement joins TRBV13 to TRBJ2-1; 8 nucleotides agree with TRBD2. This CDR3 is 17 amino acids long. CDR1 PRHDT and CDR2 FYEKMQ come from the germline V gene (reference sequence). V lost 4 bases to trimming and J lost 10 bases; unmatched junction nucleotides: 18. CDR3 loop: CASSSRPPGLGAAEQFF. The CDR3 region has the DNA TGTGCCAGCAGCTCCCGCCCCCCGGGACTAGGGGCGGCGGAGCAGTTCTTC.

This chain uses TRBV7-9 with TRBJ1-4, with D maybe TRBD1 (6 bases). Trimming took off 5 bases at V and 10 bases at J, with 14 bases between the two ends. Looked up from germline, CDR1 is SEHNR and CDR2 is FQNEAQ (reference sequence). CDR3 length: 13 amino acids. The CDR3 DNA follows: TGTGCCAGCAGCCCGGACAGATCAGGAAAACTGTTTTTT. It translates to CASSPDRSGKLFF.

The rearrangement links TRBV5-1 to TRBJ2-1; 11 nucleotides line up with TRBD2. Germline V gene data show CDR1 as SGHRS and CDR2 as YFSETQ. The CDR3 runs to 16 residues. V was clipped by 4 bases and J by 5 bases; unmatched bases: 8. In DNA, the CDR3 is TGCGCCAGCAGCGATCCTACTAGCGGGGGTAACAATGAGCAGTTCTTC. Translated, it gives CASSDPTSGGNNEQFF.

This clone came up once. This chain joins TRBV24-1 and TRBJ1-1; D remains ambiguous. Germline V lookup: CDR1 KGHDR, CDR2 SFDVKD. The CDR3 runs to 14 residues. Trimming cost V 0 bases and J 4 bases, with 8 bases left between them. The CDR3 loop is CATSDLPGVTEAFF. The CDR3 DNA follows: TGTGCCACCAGTGATTTGCCCGGGGTCACTGAAGCTTTCTTT.

V is TRBV11-2 and J is TRBJ2-3, with D maybe TRBD2 (6 bases). Germline V gene data show CDR1 as SGHAT and CDR2 as FQNNGV. Between the trimmed V and J ends, which lost 8 bases and 3 bases, there was a span of 12 bases. CDR3 length equals 13 residues. The CDR3 bases are TGTGCCAGCGGCCCGACTAGTACAGATACGCAGTATTTT. This gives the protein CASGPTSTDTQYF.